This TCR beta chain was retrieved from a study of spatial heterogeneity in lung cancer (dated by TCRdb to the late 2010s). A note on the overall study: More beta-chain than alpha-chain transcripts were consistently detected, likely reflecting higher beta-chain transcript abundance. In the raw uncorrected reads, each unique combination of TCR and UMI appeared on average more than ten times. The study quantitatively compared TCR alpha and beta repertoires across multiple tumor regions, matched nontumor lung and blood in non-small cell lung cancer. TCR repertoire features were related to nonsynonymous mutation counts determined by whole-exome sequencing of tumor tissue. Both alpha and beta chains were TCR-sequenced in hundreds of tumor regions, approximately 68 matched nontumor lung samples and around 54 PBMC samples obtained at surgery.

At least ten counts were recorded for this clonotype. The antigen it binds to is not known. Per-base qualities were not stored, and no clone one base away is much larger. The paper's findings and limits, for the study overall: Confirming at a functional level the hypothesis that regional TCRs recognize regional mutations was considered to require additional single-cell paired TCR alpha and beta sequencing. Ubiquitous expanded tumor TCRs were found in blood more often at tumor resection than at routine follow-up.

The time point label corresponds to: sample taken at primary tumor resection. Whole RNA extracted from tumor and nontumor lung tissue, or from cryopreserved PBMC samples, was used for TCR sequencing without cell sorting. Samples were obtained from approximately 70 patients with early-stage, untreated non-small cell lung cancer from the lung TRACERx cohort. Patients were selected for TCR sequencing only if sufficient RNA was available from at least two tumor regions. Receptors were amplified or captured by 5' RACE. TCRdb shows the sequencer as NextSeq 500. The TCR library protocol attached a unique molecular identifier to each TCR cDNA molecule to allow correction of PCR and sequencing errors. In the original analysis: TCR identification, UMI-based error correction and CDR3 extraction were all carried out with Decombinator tools. TCRs above a frequency of 2 per 1,000, corresponding to the top 1% of the tumor frequency distribution, were defined as expanded. Renyi diversity was calculated using the R vegan package after each repertoire was subsampled 100 times to 5,000 TCRs. To build CDR3 similarity networks, amino acid triplet string-kernel similarity was used, and CDR3s were connected when their pairwise similarity was above 0.82. Using fastp at Q25 and MiXCR, TCRdb reprocessed the public reads and kept productive beta chains. Rows are combined by CDR3 protein, so each entry shows the most common genes and DNA. These V and J calls originate from TCRdb's pipeline instead of the authors' own analysis. This sample lists some 10,000 distinct CDR3 sequences; about 8.6% were detected once. Together, the top ten hold about 24% of the sample.

The specimen was PBMCs, collected at surgery. This clonotype was obtained from a male donor with early-stage non-small cell lung cancer.

In nucleotide form, the sequence is TGCGCCAGCAGGGACCAGGGGGCTTGGACTGAAGCTTTCTTT. Its coded protein is CASRDQGAWTEAFF. The chain is assembled from TRBV5-1 and TRBJ1-1, and TRBD1 aligns with 8 junction nucleotides. The germline V gene sets CDR1 to SGHRS and CDR2 to YFSETQ. Its CDR3 holds 14 amino acids, cysteine through phenylalanine. The sequence is cut down to CDR3 DNA, 42 bases in frame from base 1. V has 5 bases trimmed and J has 5 bases trimmed; junction bases matching no gene number 8.